This T cell receptor beta chain stems from a study of a mutant IDH1 vaccine in newly diagnosed glioma (dated by TCRdb to the early 2020s). With regard to the full study: Eight vaccinations were administered to patients in weeks 1, 3, 5, 7, 11, 15, 19 and 23, corresponding to visits V03 through V10. Vaccination started 4-6 weeks after radiotherapy alone, or was given together with temozolomide cycles in the groups whose treatment included chemotherapy. The roughly 34 treated patients were roughly 62% male and around 38% female, with a mean age of roughly 40 years. Prior to enrollment, standard therapy consisting of radiotherapy alone, temozolomide alone, or radiochemotherapy with temozolomide had been administered to patients, with the combination being received by most patients. Peripheral blood was collected at six visits: V03 (baseline), V05, V07, V10, V12 and V13. Longitudinal TCRB deep sequencing was performed for roughly 27 treated patients wherever samples were available for exploratory analyses.

The paper's findings and limits, for the study overall: No apparent relationship was observed between pseudoprogression and alterations in the top peripheral T cell clonotypes detected by TCRB sequencing. PBMC samples for TCRB deep sequencing were selected based on availability. The authors noted that analyses of patient blood samples could not be reproduced because of sample limitations. Immune responses induced by the vaccine were seen in 90% to 95% of patients across multiple MHC alleles.

Points on this clone: The specificity of this receptor is unknown. No per-base quality is available; no much larger clone lies one base away.

The library was built by means of the immunoSEQ multiplex PCR assay. Rearranged TCR beta chain sequences were amplified with the hsTCRB Kit following the manufacturer's protocol. TCRB libraries were sequenced on an Illumina MiSeq. In the original analysis: The kit vendor's proprietary platform handled demultiplexing, trimming and gene mapping. TCRdb's version of the immuneACCESS table is confined to in-frame rearrangements and falls short of the full clone set. An unresolved V gene accounts for under half of the shortfall where checked; the remainder is of unknown origin. V and J calls and clone size are as listed in that table; D and trimming were resolved from the DNA. In all, the sample holds 31,000 or so clones, and about 78% of those were seen once. The leading ten clones occupy 24% of the sample. This sample's time point label indicates: week 11, during vaccination. Every vaccine dose consisted of 300 ug of a 20-mer mutant IDH1 peptide in Montanide, administered subcutaneously together with topical imiquimod. Newly diagnosed WHO grade 3 or 4 IDH1-mutant astrocytomas showing loss of nuclear ATRX were present in the donors. The samples were drawn from NOA16, a multicentre, single-arm, open-label phase I trial in Germany that tested a mutant IDH1 peptide vaccine in humans for the first time. Genomic DNA for TCRB sequencing was extracted from EDTA blood using the DNeasy Blood and Tissue Kit.

The specimen was PBMCs, collected from a glioma patient whose treatment included an IDH1 peptide vaccine. The TCR was taken from a man aged 25 to 45 with glioma.

The CDR3 amino acid sequence is: CASSEAQGRGQDEAFF. Read as DNA, the sequence is TGTGCCAGCAGTGAAGCGCAGGGCAGGGGGCAGGATGAAGCTTTCTTT. The V and J genes are TRBV2 and TRBJ1-1; TRBD1 aligns with 8 central bases. The germline V gene supplies CDR1 SNHLY and CDR2 FYNNEI. The CDR3 goes from the cysteine to the phenylalanine over 16 residues. The sequence is cut down to CDR3 DNA, 48 bases in frame from base 1. V trim: 0 bases; J trim: 7 bases; unmatched bases: 10.